The entry below gives a single T cell receptor (beta chain) sequence along with its context. This sample is drawn from a study of blood T cell repertoires in COVID-19. Looking at the study overall: Italy, Spain and the United States were the sources of the convalescent and acute COVID-19 samples. T cells, B-cell-depleted T cells, or PBMCs supplied cDNA or gDNA.

Germline CDR1 LNHDA, CDR2 SQIVND (reference sequence). The V end lost 6 bases, the J end lost 2 bases, and 14 bases lay between the germline ends. This CDR3 is built from 15 residues. Per the authors' pipeline: For nucleated cells, counts were estimated from reference gene primer amplification. Measured with immunoSEQ multiplex PCR; TCRdb has only the in-frame clones, and not every one. The D gene and trimming were derived from the DNA, and the V and J assignments and clone size from that table. The data contain under 85,000 clones, about 83% of them singletons. Sequencing used peripheral blood. The TCR sequence derives from a man aged 80 or over with active or convalescent COVID-19. The rearrangement joins TRBV19 to TRBJ1-5; D might be TRBD1 (6 bases). Written as DNA, the CDR3 is TGTGCCAGTAGAGGGGGGGGACGGGGCAATCAGCCCCAGCATTTT. This translates into CASRGGGRGNQPQHF. Complete variable domain (other parts from reference TRBV19 and TRBJ1-5): DGGITQSPKYLFRKEGQNVTLSCEQNLNHDAMYWYRQDPGQGLRLIYYSQIVNDFQKGDIAEGYSVSREKKESFPLTVTSAQKNPTAFYLCASRGGGRGNQPQHFGDGTRLSIL.